This is a list of T cell receptor beta chains from one sample in a study of T cells after yellow fever vaccination. TCRdb redid the calling of the 5' RACE reads with MiXCR, one entry per CDR3 protein. The sample contains some 150,000 distinct CDR3 sequences, 5% to 7.5% of which appear only once. Specimen: CD4+ T cells sorted from PBMCs, collected 10 days after the yellow fever booster vaccination. These receptors were obtained from a man in his thirties or forties who received the YFV17D yellow fever vaccine. Each CDR3 is given with its conserved first and last residue. D genes are given only for firm matches. Clone sizes are given selectively: once, few, many, or a class where the clone is expanded.

len: 14; v_gene: TRBV20-1; d_gene: TRBD2; j_gene: TRBJ2-2; abundance: many; CDR3aa: CSASRLAGPGELFF; CDR3nt: TGCAGTGCTAGTCGACTAGCGGGACCCGGGGAGCTGTTTTTT
len: 19; v_gene: TRBV15; d_gene: TRBD2; j_gene: TRBJ2-2; abundance: many; CDR3aa: CATSRALRKREKHTGELFF; CDR3nt: TGTGCCACCAGCAGAGCCCTCAGGAAGCGGGAGAAACACACCGGGGAGCTGTTTTTT
len: 14; v_gene: TRBV7-2; d_gene: NA; j_gene: TRBJ1-5; abundance: few; CDR3aa: CASSLTRGEQPQHF; CDR3nt: TGTGCCAGCAGCTTAACCAGGGGCGAGCAGCCCCAGCATTTT
len: 14; v_gene: TRBV5-5; d_gene: NA; j_gene: TRBJ2-5; abundance: many; CDR3aa: CASSFGHSEETQYF; CDR3nt: TGTGCCAGCAGCTTCGGACACTCTGAAGAGACCCAGTACTTC
len: 18; v_gene: TRBV27; d_gene: NA; j_gene: TRBJ2-5; abundance: few; CDR3aa: CASSSAGTGPRVGETQYF; CDR3nt: TGTGCCAGCAGTTCAGCCGGGACGGGGCCCCGAGTAGGGGAGACCCAGTACTTC
len: 14; v_gene: TRBV7-8; d_gene: TRBD1; j_gene: TRBJ1-6; abundance: many; CDR3aa: CASSPGTVDSPLHF; CDR3nt: TGTGCCAGCAGCCCGGGGACAGTGGACTCACCCCTCCACTTT
len: 17; v_gene: TRBV3-1; d_gene: TRBD2; j_gene: TRBJ2-1; abundance: many; CDR3aa: CASSQLLGGGTYNEQFF; CDR3nt: TGTGCCAGCAGCCAACTCTTAGGCGGGGGGACCTACAATGAGCAGTTCTTC
len: 17; v_gene: TRBV5-1; d_gene: TRBD2; j_gene: TRBJ2-2; abundance: many; CDR3aa: CASSLGLAGLGTGELFF; CDR3nt: TGCGCCAGCAGCTTGGGACTAGCGGGATTAGGGACCGGGGAGCTGTTTTTT
len: 14; v_gene: TRBV20-1; d_gene: NA; j_gene: TRBJ2-7; abundance: many; CDR3aa: CSATGLLPLLEQYF; CDR3nt: TGCAGTGCTACGGGCCTCCTCCCCCTCCTCGAGCAGTACTTC
len: 15; v_gene: TRBV6-1; d_gene: NA; j_gene: TRBJ2-3; abundance: many; CDR3aa: CASSRTAPSTDTQYF; CDR3nt: TGTGCCAGCAGTCGGACAGCTCCTAGCACAGATACGCAGTATTTT
len: 11; v_gene: TRBV29-1; d_gene: NA; j_gene: TRBJ1-2; abundance: many; CDR3aa: CSGELVHGYTF; CDR3nt: TGCAGTGGAGAGTTGGTCCATGGCTACACCTTC
len: 14; v_gene: TRBV25-1; d_gene: TRBD2; j_gene: TRBJ2-7; abundance: many; CDR3aa: CASSGVAGAYEQYF; CDR3nt: TGTGCCAGCAGTGGTGTGGCGGGGGCCTACGAGCAGTACTTC
len: 15; v_gene: TRBV4-3; d_gene: NA; j_gene: TRBJ1-1; abundance: few; CDR3aa: CASSQELGAHTEAFF; CDR3nt: TGCGCCAGCAGCCAAGAATTAGGGGCCCACACTGAAGCTTTCTTT
len: 14; v_gene: TRBV12-3/TRBV12-4; d_gene: NA; j_gene: TRBJ1-2; abundance: many; CDR3aa: CASSLWGPNYGYTF; CDR3nt: TGTGCCAGCAGTTTATGGGGACCGAACTATGGCTACACCTTC
len: 15; v_gene: TRBV18; d_gene: NA; j_gene: TRBJ2-6; abundance: many; CDR3aa: CASSPQVSGANVLTF; CDR3nt: TGTGCCAGCTCACCCCAAGTATCTGGGGCCAACGTCCTGACTTTC
len: 19; v_gene: TRBV4-2; d_gene: NA; j_gene: TRBJ1-5; abundance: few; CDR3aa: CASSQDPAGAGARNQPQHF; CDR3nt: TGTGCCAGCAGCCAAGATCCCGCGGGGGCAGGGGCACGGAATCAGCCCCAGCATTTT
len: 15; v_gene: TRBV7-8; d_gene: TRBD2; j_gene: TRBJ2-7; abundance: NA; CDR3aa: CASTSRLADRYEQYF; CDR3nt: TGTGCCAGCACCTCGAGGCTAGCGGACCGCTACGAGCAGTACTTC
len: 12; v_gene: TRBV7-2; d_gene: NA; j_gene: TRBJ2-7; abundance: many; CDR3aa: CASGTLSYEQYF; CDR3nt: TGTGCCAGCGGAACTTTGTCCTACGAGCAGTACTTC
len: 15; v_gene: TRBV6-1; d_gene: NA; j_gene: TRBJ1-3; abundance: many; CDR3aa: CASSTQLGIGNTIYF; CDR3nt: TGTGCCAGCAGTACCCAGTTGGGGATTGGAAACACCATATATTTT
len: 13; v_gene: TRBV29-1; d_gene: NA; j_gene: TRBJ2-7; abundance: few; CDR3aa: CSARQTHQEGQYF; CDR3nt: TGCAGCGCGAGACAGACCCACCAGGAGGGGCAGTACTTC
len: 15; v_gene: TRBV6-1; d_gene: TRBD2; j_gene: TRBJ2-1; abundance: many; CDR3aa: CASSLRTSGRSEQFF; CDR3nt: TGTGCCAGCAGCCTTAGGACTAGCGGGAGAAGTGAGCAGTTCTTC
len: 14; v_gene: TRBV7-2; d_gene: TRBD2; j_gene: TRBJ2-7; abundance: many; CDR3aa: CASSRLGLQYEQYF; CDR3nt: TGTGCCAGCAGCAGGTTGGGACTACAGTACGAGCAGTACTTC
len: 14; v_gene: TRBV19; d_gene: NA; j_gene: TRBJ2-7; abundance: many; CDR3aa: CASSAPTGRDEQYF; CDR3nt: TGTGCCAGTAGTGCGCCGACAGGGAGGGACGAGCAGTACTTC
len: 13; v_gene: TRBV10-3; d_gene: NA; j_gene: TRBJ2-1; abundance: many; CDR3aa: CAISESGDSEQFF; CDR3nt: TGTGCCATCAGTGAGTCGGGGGATAGTGAGCAGTTCTTC
len: 13; v_gene: TRBV18; d_gene: TRBD1; j_gene: TRBJ1-6; abundance: few; CDR3aa: CASSPDRVSPLHF; CDR3nt: TGTGCCAGCTCACCCGACAGGGTCTCACCCCTCCACTTT
len: 15; v_gene: TRBV7-6; d_gene: TRBD1; j_gene: TRBJ2-3; abundance: NA; CDR3aa: CASSAGTDYTDTQYF; CDR3nt: TGTGCCAGCAGCGCCGGGACAGACTACACAGATACGCAGTATTTT
len: 11; v_gene: TRBV10-3; d_gene: TRBD2; j_gene: TRBJ2-1; abundance: many; CDR3aa: CAIGGRDEQFF; CDR3nt: TGTGCCATCGGCGGGAGGGATGAGCAGTTCTTC
len: 16; v_gene: TRBV5-1; d_gene: TRBD2; j_gene: TRBJ2-1; abundance: many; CDR3aa: CASSPIAGEGYNEQFF; CDR3nt: TGCGCCAGCAGCCCGATAGCGGGAGAAGGGTACAATGAGCAGTTCTTC
len: 15; v_gene: TRBV2; d_gene: TRBD2; j_gene: TRBJ2-2; abundance: many; CDR3aa: CASTTSGRGTGELFF; CDR3nt: TGTGCCAGCACGACTAGCGGGAGGGGCACCGGGGAGCTGTTTTTT
len: 12; v_gene: TRBV29-1; d_gene: NA; j_gene: TRBJ2-5; abundance: many; CDR3aa: CSVRLPPETQYF; CDR3nt: TGCAGCGTGCGACTCCCCCCGGAGACCCAGTACTTC
len: 12; v_gene: TRBV28; d_gene: NA; j_gene: TRBJ2-7; abundance: many; CDR3aa: CATRGRAYEQYF; CDR3nt: TGTGCCACCCGAGGCCGCGCCTACGAGCAGTACTTC
len: 16; v_gene: TRBV9; d_gene: TRBD2; j_gene: TRBJ2-7; abundance: many; CDR3aa: CASSVVEREGRYEQYF; CDR3nt: TGTGCCAGCAGCGTCGTTGAGCGGGAGGGAAGGTACGAGCAGTACTTC
len: 16; v_gene: TRBV7-2; d_gene: TRBD1; j_gene: TRBJ1-6; abundance: many; CDR3aa: CASSHDRGPYNSPLHF; CDR3nt: TGTGCCAGCAGCCACGACAGGGGACCCTATAATTCACCCCTCCACTTT
len: 13; v_gene: TRBV10-3; d_gene: TRBD2; j_gene: TRBJ2-1; abundance: few; CDR3aa: CAITLAEDNEQFF; CDR3nt: TGTGCCATCACACTAGCGGAGGACAATGAGCAGTTCTTC
len: 15; v_gene: TRBV6-2/TRBV6-3; d_gene: TRBD2; j_gene: TRBJ2-7; abundance: many; CDR3aa: CASSSGAGGIYEQYF; CDR3nt: TGTGCCAGCAGTTCTGGAGCGGGAGGGATTTACGAGCAGTACTTC
len: 16; v_gene: TRBV15; d_gene: TRBD1; j_gene: TRBJ2-5; abundance: many; CDR3aa: CATSRSGQAFQETQYF; CDR3nt: TGTGCCACCAGCAGGTCGGGACAGGCCTTCCAAGAGACCCAGTACTTC
len: 16; v_gene: TRBV12-3/TRBV12-4; d_gene: TRBD1; j_gene: TRBJ2-7; abundance: many; CDR3aa: CASSPPPGQGAYEQYF; CDR3nt: TGTGCCAGCAGTCCCCCTCCGGGACAGGGGGCTTACGAGCAGTACTTC
len: 12; v_gene: TRBV7-2; d_gene: NA; j_gene: TRBJ2-5; abundance: many; CDR3aa: CASSNLAPTQYF; CDR3nt: TGTGCCAGCAGCAACCTAGCCCCTACCCAGTACTTC
len: 13; v_gene: TRBV12-3/TRBV12-4; d_gene: NA; j_gene: TRBJ2-5; abundance: many; CDR3aa: CASSSGIGETQYF; CDR3nt: TGTGCCAGCAGTTCCGGGATTGGGGAGACCCAGTACTTC
len: 16; v_gene: TRBV7-8; d_gene: NA; j_gene: TRBJ1-4; abundance: many; CDR3aa: CASSLGPGTTNEKLFF; CDR3nt: TGTGCCAGCAGCTTAGGTCCGGGGACCACTAATGAAAAACTGTTTTTT
len: 15; v_gene: TRBV10-3; d_gene: TRBD2; j_gene: TRBJ2-7; abundance: many; CDR3aa: CAIKGLGAGENEQYF; CDR3nt: TGTGCCATCAAGGGGCTAGGAGCGGGAGAAAACGAGCAGTACTTC
len: 17; v_gene: TRBV11-2; d_gene: NA; j_gene: TRBJ1-2; abundance: many; CDR3aa: CASNPPSRQEINYGYTF; CDR3nt: TGTGCCAGCAACCCCCCGTCCCGACAGGAGATCAACTATGGCTACACCTTC
len: 16; v_gene: TRBV24-1; d_gene: NA; j_gene: TRBJ2-1; abundance: many; CDR3aa: CATSDPGTQDYNEQFF; CDR3nt: TGTGCCACCAGTGATCCCGGGACCCAAGACTACAATGAGCAGTTCTTC
len: 16; v_gene: TRBV18; d_gene: TRBD2; j_gene: TRBJ2-7; abundance: many; CDR3aa: CASSPRGAGEIWEQYF; CDR3nt: TGTGCCAGCTCACCCCGTGGCGCGGGAGAAATTTGGGAGCAGTACTTC
len: 13; v_gene: TRBV2; d_gene: TRBD1; j_gene: TRBJ1-2; abundance: few; CDR3aa: CASGDSQNYGYTF; CDR3nt: TGTGCCAGCGGGGACAGTCAGAACTATGGCTACACCTTC
len: 14; v_gene: TRBV6-7; d_gene: NA; j_gene: TRBJ2-1; abundance: many; CDR3aa: CARFCEYRNNEQFF; CDR3nt: TGTGCCAGGTTCTGCGAGTATAGAAACAATGAGCAGTTCTTC
len: 15; v_gene: TRBV7-2; d_gene: NA; j_gene: TRBJ2-5; abundance: many; CDR3aa: CASSTITGKQETQYF; CDR3nt: TGTGCCAGCAGCACAATTACGGGGAAACAAGAGACCCAGTACTTC
len: 16; v_gene: TRBV12-3/TRBV12-4; d_gene: TRBD2; j_gene: TRBJ2-3; abundance: many; CDR3aa: CASSGGGTRSSDTQYF; CDR3nt: TGTGCCAGCAGTGGGGGTGGGACTAGGTCTTCAGATACGCAGTATTTT
len: 16; v_gene: TRBV5-5; d_gene: NA; j_gene: TRBJ2-6; abundance: many; CDR3aa: CASSFNTGSGANVLTF; CDR3nt: TGTGCCAGCAGCTTTAATACAGGGTCTGGGGCCAACGTCCTGACTTTC
len: 16; v_gene: TRBV12-3/TRBV12-4; d_gene: NA; j_gene: TRBJ2-2; abundance: many; CDR3aa: CASSLTAALVTGELFF; CDR3nt: TGTGCCAGCAGTTTAACTGCGGCCCTGGTCACCGGGGAGCTGTTTTTT
len: 16; v_gene: TRBV24-1; d_gene: TRBD2; j_gene: TRBJ2-2; abundance: many; CDR3aa: CATSDGTSGVTGELFF; CDR3nt: TGTGCCACCAGTGATGGGACTAGCGGAGTCACCGGGGAGCTGTTTTTT